A selection of T cell receptor beta chains follows, all from one sample in a study of PD-1 blockade in classical Hodgkin lymphoma. TCRdb's table, derived via immunoSEQ multiplex PCR, lists solely in-frame clones and lacks some. The data hold under 70,000 clones, with about 91% observed a single time. The sequencing used peripheral blood mononuclear cells (PBMCs), collected at baseline. All receptors come from a human donor with classical Hodgkin lymphoma. CDR3s leave out the opening cysteine and the closing phenylalanine or tryptophan. A D gene is named only where the DNA matches it firmly.

cdr3_length,d_call,v_call,cdr3_aa
12,.,TRBV5-6,ASSPTELNTEAF
14,.,TRBV4-2,ASSHLDSSSYNEQF
11,.,TRBV2,ASSYRVTGELF
10,.,TRBV28,ASSYQPGEQY
13,TRBD1,TRBV6-5,ASSYSDRGTYGYT
13,TRBD1,TRBV10-3,AISAGTGSSYEQY
13,.,TRBV15,ATSRGRDTNYGYT
13,TRBD2,TRBV11-1,ASSWRLAGNYEQY
12,.,TRBV4-2,ASSQATVNTEAF
10,.,TRBV6-1,ASSERSYEQY
11,TRBD1,TRBV10-1,ASRPRGGTEAF
15,.,TRBV5-1,ASSAAGTLSSGNTIY
14,.,TRBV6-6,ASSFLQSATNEKLF
13,.,TRBV30,ARGDSGDLTDTQY
15,.,TRBV7-2,ASSWGSGVQNTGELF
13,TRBD1,TRBV9,ASSLPGQGIYEQY
11,.,TRBV19,ASSQGHNQPQH
12,TRBD2,TRBV18,ASSPSGGANVLT
11,.,TRBV29-1,SVLTGGNQPQH
11,.,TRBV7-9,ASSLTMDQPQH
13,.,TRBV25-1,ASSPTVSGANVLT
12,.,TRBV7-9,ASSLDTLNQPQH
13,TRBD1,TRBV29-1,SVTGGNVPSYEQY
11,.,TRBV9,ASSVVVSGEAF
16,.,TRBV4-3,ASSQDLVRVRLNTEAF
12,.,TRBV7-6,ASSLEVSSYEQY
12,.,TRBV7-2,ASSSSPRTDTQY
14,.,TRBV2,ASSEGDWSTYNEQF
14,TRBD1,TRBV7-8,ASSYLDRVIYNEQF
11,.,TRBV6-6,ASREGGLYEQY
15,.,TRBV5-8,ASTLRRGLRTNSPLH
11,.,TRBV13,ASSLNSPYEQY
11,.,TRBV7-9,ASGPEASYEQY
13,.,TRBV5-1,ASSARGSPTDTQY
13,.,TRBV7-2,ASSPRVEQSYGYT
15,.,TRBV9,ASSVAVSWAVDTEAF
13,.,TRBV6-6,ASSYSPGITGELF
16,TRBD2,TRBV2,ASSENPGLAGGADTQY
12,.,TRBV6-1,ASSLGDSSYEQY
14,TRBD1,TRBV25-1,ASSEFGTGGGETQY
13,.,TRBV10-3,AISVGDSYQETQY
14,.,TRBV30,AWSQFSPGFNYGYT
13,.,TRBV7-2,ASSLAVGGAPGYT
12,.,TRBV9,ASSRVTGATEAF
14,.,TRBV5-1,ASSLVRGVNTGELF
14,.,TRBV18,ASSPGQALWNEKLF
13,TRBD2,TRBV6-5,ASSWTSGGSNEQF
12,.,TRBV10-2,ASSAVGATDTQY
9,.,TRBV30,AWWSGNTIY
14,.,TRBV11-2,ASSFALQGRNQPQH
12,.,TRBV21-1,ASLETNSNQPQH
14,.,TRBV4-2,ASSHPSWSSYNEQF
10,TRBD2,TRBV30,AWTSGINEQY
12,TRBD1,TRBV5-4,ASSRTGDSSPLH